The next 10 T cell receptor beta chains were all read from a single sample in a study of cytomegalovirus exposure and HLA in healthy donors. 13 Jbeta primers and 60 Vbeta primers were used for the PCR. Assay: immunoSEQ multiplex PCR; the TCRdb copy retains only in-frame clones and omits some. The sample yields some 130,000 clones, 70% to 75% seen once. Sequencing was done on a sample of PBMCs. These TCRs come from a man younger than 40 in good health and CMV-seronegative.

In DNA, the CDR3 is TGCGCCAGCAGCCAAGAACCGGACAGGGGCACAGATACGCAGTATTTT. This encodes CASSQEPDRGTDTQYF. J is TRBJ2-3 and V is TRBV4-3, with 8 bases aligning to TRBD1. Germline values: CDR1 LGHNA, CDR2 YSLEER. V was pared by 0 bases and J by 1 base, with 3 bases of the junction left unmatched. CDR3 length: 16 residues.

This CDR3 reads CASSRQGVFYEQYF. CDR3 DNA: TGTGCCAGCAGCCGACAGGGGGTGTTTTACGAGCAGTACTTC. This chain connects TRBV2 to TRBJ2-7; the match to TRBD1 covers 9 bases. The CDR3 runs to 14 residues. Germline loops: CDR1 SNHLY, CDR2 FYNNEI. V lost 6 bases, J lost 4 bases, and 7 bases stayed unmatched. The full variable domain, in which reference TRBV2 and TRBJ2-7 provide the parts outside the CDR3, is EPEVTQTPSHQVTQMGQEVILRCVPISNHLYFYWYRQILGQKVEFLVSFYNNEISEKSEIFDDQFSVERPDGSNFTLKIRSTKLEDSAMYFCASSRQGVFYEQYFGPGTRLTVT.

As DNA, the CDR3 is TGTGCCAGCAGTCCGGGGACTAGGGGGGCGCAGTATTTT. It specifies CASSPGTRGAQYF. V is TRBV27 and J is TRBJ2-3; 8 bases agree with TRBD2. After removal of 5 bases from V and 10 bases from J, the junction contained 8 bases not matched to a gene. Germline V gene sequence: CDR1 MNHEY, CDR2 SMNVEV (reference sequence). This CDR3 is built from 13 residues.

With respect to this clone: The junction and the germline gene differ at one end; a read error may be behind it. The chain employs TRBV6-1 and TRBJ1-1; D is possibly TRBD1 (6 bases). CDR1 is MNHNS, CDR2 SASEGT, per germline. There are 12 residues in the CDR3. The CDR3 reads CASTGHQIESFF. CDR3 nucleotide sequence: TGTGCCAGCACGGGACACCAGATTGAATCTTTCTTT.

The rearrangement joins TRBV5-1 to TRBJ1-1; D is perhaps TRBD1 (5 bases). The V end was cut by 0 bases, the J end by 1 base, with 16 bases between. CDR3 size: 17 residues. Germline values: CDR1 SGHRS, CDR2 YFSETQ. In DNA form, the CDR3 reads TGCGCCAGCAGCTTGGAAGGGGCTGAGATCACGAACACTGAAGCTTTCTTT. Translating it yields CASSLEGAEITNTEAFF.

Notes on this clone: The CDR3 does not end in the conserved phenylalanine or tryptophan, so this is likely a read error. This CDR3 is CASSLFIAEAFV. The CDR3 nucleotides are TGTGCCAGCAGCTTATTTATCGCTGAAGCTTTCGTT. This chain joins TRBV7-9 and TRBJ1-1; D call uncertain. Looked up from germline, CDR1 is SEHNR and CDR2 is FQNEAQ (reference sequence). The CDR3 extends over 12 amino acids. Trimming cost V 2 bases and J 6 bases, with 7 bases left between them.

The rearrangement links TRBV4-3 to TRBJ2-7; the D gene is possibly TRBD1 (6 bases). With 2 bases removed from V and 2 bases from J, the gap between germline ends came to 10 bases. Germline assignment: CDR1 LGHNA and CDR2 YSLEER. This CDR3 contains 14 residues. CDR3: CASSQTGFAYEQYF. The CDR3 DNA sequence: TGCGCCAGCAGCCAAACAGGGTTCGCCTACGAGCAGTACTTC.

This clone appeared a single time. This chain uses TRBV28 with TRBJ2-6, with TRBD2 matching 9 bases. The length of the CDR3 is 15 residues. Germline-derived CDR1 and CDR2 are MDHEN and SYDVKM. The CDR3 nucleotides read TGTGCGTCTGCGGGGGGGCTCTCTGGGGCCAACGTCCTGACTTTC. Amino acids: CASAGGLSGANVLTF.

The V gene is TRBV7-9, the J gene TRBJ1-6; 10 bases fit TRBD1. Germline loops: CDR1 SEHNR, CDR2 FQNEAQ (reference sequence). CDR3 length: 14 amino acids. V lost 5 bases, J lost 11 bases, and 6 bases stayed unmatched. Written as DNA, the CDR3 is TGTGCCAGCAGCCCCCGGGACAGGGGTACACCCCTCCACTTT. It codes for CASSPRDRGTPLHF. Variable domain in full (rest from reference TRBV7-9 and TRBJ1-6): DTGVSQNPRHKITKRGQNVTFRCDPISEHNRLYWYRQTLGQGPEFLTYFQNEAQLEKSRLLSDRFSAERPKGSFSTLEIQRTEQGDSAMYLCASSPRDRGTPLHFGNGTRLTVT.

This clone came up a few times. The chain joins TRBV5-6 to TRBJ2-7; D possibly corresponds to TRBD2 (5 bases). CDR1 SGHDT and CDR2 YYEEEE come from the germline V gene. The V gene lost 4 bases and the J gene lost 3 bases, with 8 bases spanning the gap. The CDR3 spans 12 residues. CDR3: CASSEGSYEQYF. DNA for the CDR3: TGTGCCAGCAGCGAGGGAAGCTACGAGCAGTACTTC.